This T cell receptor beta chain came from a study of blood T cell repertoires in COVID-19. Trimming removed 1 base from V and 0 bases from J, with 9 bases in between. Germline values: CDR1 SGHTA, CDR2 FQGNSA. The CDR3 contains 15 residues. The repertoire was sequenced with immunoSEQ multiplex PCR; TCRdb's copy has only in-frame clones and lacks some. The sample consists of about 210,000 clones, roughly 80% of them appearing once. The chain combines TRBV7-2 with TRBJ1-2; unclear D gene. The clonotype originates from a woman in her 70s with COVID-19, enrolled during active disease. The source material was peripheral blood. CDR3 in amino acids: CASSLGAQANYGYTF. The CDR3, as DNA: TGTGCCAGCAGCTTAGGGGCACAAGCTAACTATGGCTACACCTTC.